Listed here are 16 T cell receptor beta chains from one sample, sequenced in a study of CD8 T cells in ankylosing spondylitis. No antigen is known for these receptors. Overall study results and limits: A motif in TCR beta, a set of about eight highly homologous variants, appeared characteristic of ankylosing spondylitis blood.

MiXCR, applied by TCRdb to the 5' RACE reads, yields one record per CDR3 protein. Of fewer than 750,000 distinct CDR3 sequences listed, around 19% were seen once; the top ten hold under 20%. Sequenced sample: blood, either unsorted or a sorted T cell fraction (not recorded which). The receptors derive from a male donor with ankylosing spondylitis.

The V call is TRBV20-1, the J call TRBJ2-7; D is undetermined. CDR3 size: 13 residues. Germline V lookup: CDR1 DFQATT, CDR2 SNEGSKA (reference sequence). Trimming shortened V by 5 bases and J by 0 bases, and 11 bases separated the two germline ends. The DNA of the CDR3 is TGCAGTGCTCCGAAACCGACCTCCTACGAGCAGTACTTC. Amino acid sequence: CSAPKPTSYEQYF.

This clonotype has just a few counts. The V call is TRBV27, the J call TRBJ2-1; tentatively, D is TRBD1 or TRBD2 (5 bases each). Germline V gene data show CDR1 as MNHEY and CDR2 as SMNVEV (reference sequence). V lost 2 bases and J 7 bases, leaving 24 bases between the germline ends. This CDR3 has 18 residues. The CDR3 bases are TGTGCCAGCAGTTTAATCGCCCCCGGGGCCTGGGGCGGGAATGAGCAGTTCTTC. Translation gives CASSLIAPGAWGGNEQFF.

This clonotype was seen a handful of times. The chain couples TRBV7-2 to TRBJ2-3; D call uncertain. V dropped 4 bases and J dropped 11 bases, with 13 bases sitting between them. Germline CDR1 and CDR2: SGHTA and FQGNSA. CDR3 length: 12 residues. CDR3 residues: CASSWDQVRQYF. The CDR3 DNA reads TGTGCCAGCAGCTGGGATCAGGTTAGGCAGTATTTT.

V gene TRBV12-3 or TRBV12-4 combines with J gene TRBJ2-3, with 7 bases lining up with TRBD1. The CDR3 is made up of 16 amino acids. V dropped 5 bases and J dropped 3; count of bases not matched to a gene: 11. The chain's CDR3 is CASSTRQGSRTDTQYF. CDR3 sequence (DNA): TGTGCCAGCAGTACGAGACAGGGAAGTAGGACAGATACGCAGTATTTT.

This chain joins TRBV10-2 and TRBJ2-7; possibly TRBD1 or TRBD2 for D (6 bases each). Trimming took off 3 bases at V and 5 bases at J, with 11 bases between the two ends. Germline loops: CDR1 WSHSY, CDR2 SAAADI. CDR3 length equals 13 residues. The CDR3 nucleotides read TGCGCCAGCAGTGAAGGGGGGCCCAACGAGCAGTACTTC. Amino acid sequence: CASSEGGPNEQYF.

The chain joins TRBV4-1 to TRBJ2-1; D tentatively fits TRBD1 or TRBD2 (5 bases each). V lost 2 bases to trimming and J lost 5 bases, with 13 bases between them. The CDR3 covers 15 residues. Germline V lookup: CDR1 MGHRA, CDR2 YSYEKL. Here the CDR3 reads CASSQPGRNNNEQFF. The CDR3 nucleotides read TGCGCCAGCAGCCAACCGGGACGAAACAACAATGAGCAGTTCTTC.

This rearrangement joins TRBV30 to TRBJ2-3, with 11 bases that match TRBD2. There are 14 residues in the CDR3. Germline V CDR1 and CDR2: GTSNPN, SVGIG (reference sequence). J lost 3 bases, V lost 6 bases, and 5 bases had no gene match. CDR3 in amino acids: CACQGLAATDTQYF. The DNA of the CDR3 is TGTGCCTGCCAGGGACTAGCGGCGACAGATACGCAGTATTTT.

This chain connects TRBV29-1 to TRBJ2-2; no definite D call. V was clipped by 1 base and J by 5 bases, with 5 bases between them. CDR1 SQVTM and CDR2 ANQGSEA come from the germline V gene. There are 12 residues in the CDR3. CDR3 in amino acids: CSVEGPTGELFF. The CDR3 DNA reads TGCAGCGTTGAAGGCCCTACCGGGGAGCTGTTTTTT.

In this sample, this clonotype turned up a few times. The CDR3 DNA sequence: TGCGCCAGCAGCTTTTCGCGTAGCTCCTACGAGCAGTACTTC. Amino acids: CASSFSRSSYEQYF. The gene calls are TRBV5-1 and TRBJ2-7, with no clear D. Germline CDR1 and CDR2: SGHRS and YFSETQ. Trimming left V 2 bases short and J 0 bases short, with 9 bases between. The CDR3 sequence is 14 residues long.

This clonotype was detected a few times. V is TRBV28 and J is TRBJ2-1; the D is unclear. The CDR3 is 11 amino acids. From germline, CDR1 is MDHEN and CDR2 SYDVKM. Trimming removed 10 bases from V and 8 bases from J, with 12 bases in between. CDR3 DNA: TGTGCCATCAAAAATGTGTATGAGCAGTTCTTC. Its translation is CAIKNVYEQFF.

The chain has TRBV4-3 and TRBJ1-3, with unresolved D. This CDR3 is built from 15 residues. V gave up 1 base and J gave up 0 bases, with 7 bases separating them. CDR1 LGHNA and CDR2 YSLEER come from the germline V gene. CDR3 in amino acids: CASSQGISSGNTIYF. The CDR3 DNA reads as TGCGCCAGCAGCCAAGGGATCAGCTCTGGAAACACCATATATTTT.

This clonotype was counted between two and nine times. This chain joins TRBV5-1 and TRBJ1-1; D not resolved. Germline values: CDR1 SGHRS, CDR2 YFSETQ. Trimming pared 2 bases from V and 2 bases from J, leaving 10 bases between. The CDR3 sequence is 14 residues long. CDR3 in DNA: TGCGCCAGCAGCTTTGGCCGATTTAACACTGAAGCTTTCTTT. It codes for CASSFGRFNTEAFF.

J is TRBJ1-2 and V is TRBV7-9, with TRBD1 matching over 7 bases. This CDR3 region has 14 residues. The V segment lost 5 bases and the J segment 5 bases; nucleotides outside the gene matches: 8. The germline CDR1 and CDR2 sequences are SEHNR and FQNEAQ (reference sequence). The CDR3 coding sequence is TGTGCCAGCAGCAGGGGGGGACAGAATTATGGCTACACCTTC. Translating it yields CASSRGGQNYGYTF.

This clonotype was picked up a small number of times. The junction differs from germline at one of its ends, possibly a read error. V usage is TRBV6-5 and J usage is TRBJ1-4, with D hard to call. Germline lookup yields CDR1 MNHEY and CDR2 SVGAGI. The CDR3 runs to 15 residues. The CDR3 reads CASSYSEGTNEKLFF. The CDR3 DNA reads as TGTGCCAGTAGTTACTCAGAGGGAACTAATGAAAAACTGTTTTTT.

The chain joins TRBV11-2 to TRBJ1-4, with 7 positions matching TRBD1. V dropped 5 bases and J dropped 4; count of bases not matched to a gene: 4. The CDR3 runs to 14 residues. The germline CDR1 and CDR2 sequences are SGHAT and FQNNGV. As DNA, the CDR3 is TGTGCCAGCAGCATGGACAGGCGTAATGAAAAACTGTTTTTT. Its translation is CASSMDRRNEKLFF.

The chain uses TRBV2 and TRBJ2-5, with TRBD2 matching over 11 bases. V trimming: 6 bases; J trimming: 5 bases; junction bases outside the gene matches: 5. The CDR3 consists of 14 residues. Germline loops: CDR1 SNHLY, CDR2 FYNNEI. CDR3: CASRGTSGYETQYF. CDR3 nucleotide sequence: TGTGCCAGCAGGGGGACTAGCGGTTACGAGACCCAGTACTTC.